These 28 T cell receptor beta chains originate from one sample sequenced in a study of T cells expressing NK-cell markers (TCRdb year 2020). Libraries came from 5' RACE. The sequencer listed for this sample is Illumina HiSeq 2000. Through TCRdb reprocessing, the reads give one entry per CDR3 protein sequence; DNA is omitted. The table for this sample shows 150,000 or so distinct CDR3 sequences. Together, the top ten hold 37% of the sample. The material sequenced was blood T cells: a sorted CD56 or NKG2C T cell subset, CD4+ or CD8+ T cells, or bulk PBMC T cells (not recorded which). The receptors shown here come from a woman aged 50 to 60 in good health. Donor details come from another sample of the same person, matched by shared clones.

The rearrangement uses TRBV5-1 and TRBJ2-3; lacking DNA, the TRBD1 call made by TCRdb goes unchecked. This CDR3 contains 16 residues. CDR1 and CDR2 from the germline V gene are SGHRS and YFSETQ. The CDR3 protein is CASSLERLGVTDTQYF.

V and J are TRBV10-3 and TRBJ2-7; TCRdb returns TRBD1, unconfirmable since there is no DNA. There are 13 residues in the CDR3. In germline, CDR1 is ENHRY, CDR2 SYGVKD. The CDR3 region is CAITLDGSYEQYF.

CDR3 loop: CASSFRQLTNTGELFF. V is TRBV27 and J is TRBJ2-2; TCRdb's D call of TRBD1 is untestable without DNA. The CDR3 length is 16 residues. The germline V gene has CDR1 MNHEY and CDR2 SMNVEV (reference sequence).

The chain is built from TRBV4-1 and TRBJ2-1; lacking DNA, the TRBD1 call made by TCRdb goes unchecked. Looked up from germline, CDR1 is MGHRA and CDR2 is YSYEKL. The CDR3 contains 13 residues. CDR3 amino acids: CATGGTRGNEQFF.

The chain uses TRBV29-1 and TRBJ2-3. The CDR3 spans 12 residues. Germline loops: CDR1 SQVTM, CDR2 ANQGSEA. CDR3: CSVDEGTDTQYF.

The J gene is TRBJ2-7, the V gene TRBV5-6; TCRdb gives TRBD1 as the D gene, but with no DNA this cannot be confirmed. CDR1 SGHDT and CDR2 YYEEEE come from the germline V gene. The CDR3 has 14 amino acids. The CDR3 reads CASSFQGRAYEQYF. Full variable domain (rest looked up from reference TRBV5-6 and TRBJ2-7): DAGVTQSPTHLIKTRGQQVTLRCSPKSGHDTVSWYQQALGQGPQFIFQYYEEEERQRGNFPDRFSGHQFPNYSSELNVNALLLGDSALYLCASSFQGRAYEQYFGPGTRLTVT.

V gene TRBV5-1 combines with J gene TRBJ2-1; TCRdb designates TRBD2, a call that cannot be tested without DNA. Germline CDR1 is SGHRS and CDR2 is YFSETQ. The CDR3 length is 14 residues. CDR3 sequence reads: CASSFLAGVPLQFF.

This chain joins TRBV6-2 or TRBV6-3 and TRBJ2-2; the D gene TCRdb calls, TRBD2, cannot be checked with no DNA. Looked up from germline, CDR1 is MNHEY and CDR2 is SVGEGT. The CDR3 sequence is 17 residues long. This chain's CDR3 is CASSYNPTSGGLGELFF.

The chain couples TRBV6-4 to TRBJ2-1; TCRdb's D gene call, TRBD1, goes unchecked for lack of DNA. CDR1 and CDR2 (germline): MRHNA, SNTAGT. The CDR3 has 13 amino acids. The CDR3 loop reads CASSAGQGYEQFF.

The chain is built from TRBV9 and TRBJ2-3; TCRdb indicates TRBD2, and absent DNA this call remains unverified. CDR1 and CDR2 (germline): SGDLS, YYNGEE. There are 16 residues in the CDR3. CDR3 sequence: CASSVEEGASTDTQYF. Combining the CDR3 with reference TRBV9 and TRBJ2-3 gives the whole variable domain DSGVTQTPKHLITATGQRVTLRCSPRSGDLSVYWYQQSLDQGLQFLIQYYNGEERAKGNILERFSAQQFPDLHSELNLSSLELGDSALYFCASSVEEGASTDTQYFGPGTRLTVL.

The gene calls are TRBV19 and TRBJ2-7; TCRdb lists TRBD2, though no DNA is available to test this call. Germline V lookup: CDR1 LNHDA, CDR2 SQIVND (reference sequence). This CDR3 contains 14 residues. CDR3 sequence reads: CASSISGAGYEQYF.

The chain uses TRBV7-9 and TRBJ2-1; without DNA, the TCRdb call of TRBD2 cannot be checked. The CDR3 has 15 residues. CDR1 is SEHNR and CDR2 is FQNEAQ in the germline V gene (reference sequence). Here the CDR3 reads CASSRPGTSLYEQFF.

The rearrangement joins TRBV7-6 to TRBJ2-1. The CDR3 has 19 amino acids. The germline CDR1 and CDR2 sequences are SGHVS and FNYEAQ. CDR3 sequence: CASSLASKFFSSSYNEQFF.

V gene TRBV3-1 combines with J gene TRBJ2-2; TCRdb's assignment of TRBD1 cannot be checked, as there is no DNA. The germline V gene encodes CDR1 LGHDT and CDR2 YNNKEL (reference sequence). The CDR3 loop spans 16 amino acids. The CDR3: CASSQVLQAFTGELFF.

This chain joins TRBV6-5 and TRBJ2-1; TCRdb's D call, TRBD2, is unchecked because there is no DNA. CDR3 length equals 17 residues. Germline CDR1 is MNHEY and CDR2 is SVGAGI. The CDR3 loop is CASSYRWSVEGYNEQFF.

The rearrangement uses TRBV6-6 and TRBJ2-3; the TCRdb D gene call, TRBD1, has no DNA to confirm it. Germline V gene data show CDR1 as MNHNY and CDR2 as SVGAGI (reference sequence). The CDR3 is 16 residues long. Here the CDR3 reads CASSHSLQGATDTQYF.

V gene TRBV27 combines with J gene TRBJ1-4. Germline V gene sequence: CDR1 MNHEY, CDR2 SMNVEV (reference sequence). The CDR3 spans 13 residues. The CDR3 spells CASSLIGTEELFF.

V and J are TRBV11-3 and TRBJ2-7; TCRdb names TRBD1, which stays unverified in the absence of DNA. The CDR3 loop spans 15 amino acids. The V gene's germline CDR1 is SGHNT and CDR2 YENEEA. CDR3 residues: CASSFPDRIYYEQYF. The whole variable domain, filled in from reference TRBV11-3 and TRBJ2-7, reads EAGVVQSPRYKIIEKKQPVAFWCNPISGHNTLYWYLQNLGQGPELLIRYENEEAVDDSQLPKDRFSAERLKGVDSTLKIQPAELGDSAVYLCASSFPDRIYYEQYFGPGTRLTVT.

The V gene is TRBV6-5, the J gene TRBJ2-2. The CDR3 consists of 11 residues. Germline CDR1 reads MNHEY; CDR2 reads SVGAGI. The CDR3 spells CASLNGGELFF.

The V call is TRBV4-2, the J call TRBJ2-3; TCRdb proposes TRBD1, but this gene call is untestable without DNA. The CDR3 is 14 amino acids. From germline, CDR1 is LGHNA and CDR2 YNFKEQ. CDR3 region: CASSQESASDTQYF.

This chain links TRBV6-6 with TRBJ2-6; TCRdb names TRBD2, which stays unverified in the absence of DNA. CDR1 and CDR2 from the germline V gene are MNHNY and SVGAGI (reference sequence). The CDR3 length is 19 residues. The CDR3 is CASSYSSLAGATGANVLTF.

The chain combines TRBV10-3 with TRBJ2-7; TCRdb selects TRBD1, and the lack of DNA leaves this call unchecked. The CDR3 loop spans 13 amino acids. Germline CDR1 and CDR2: ENHRY and SYGVKD. CDR3 protein: CAISERTDYEQYF.

The chain is built from TRBV11-2 and TRBJ2-1. In germline, CDR1 is SGHAT, CDR2 FQNNGV. CDR3 size: 13 residues. The CDR3 region is CASSFRSDNEQFF.

CDR3 in amino acids: CASSPRGGSYNEQFF. The J gene is TRBJ2-1, the V gene TRBV7-8. Germline V CDR1 and CDR2: SGHVS, FQNEAQ. CDR3 length: 15 amino acids.

CDR3: CASSEPASGANNEQFF. The chain joins TRBV2 to TRBJ2-1; as DNA is missing, the TRBD2 call by TCRdb cannot be tested. Germline CDR1 reads SNHLY; CDR2 reads FYNNEI. CDR3 length: 16 amino acids.

CDR3: CASSLPGELYNEQFF. The gene calls are TRBV7-9 and TRBJ2-1; the TCRdb D gene call, TRBD1, has no DNA to confirm it. CDR1 and CDR2 (germline): SEHNR, FQNEAQ (reference sequence). The CDR3 runs 15 residues.

The gene calls are TRBV11-2 and TRBJ1-2; TCRdb picks TRBD1, but there is no DNA to check that call. Germline CDR1 SGHAT, CDR2 FQNNGV. This CDR3 spans 13 amino acids. The CDR3 loop is CASSPWTVQGYTF.

This chain links TRBV5-1 with TRBJ2-7; TCRdb calls TRBD1, which cannot be checked without DNA. The CDR3 length is 20 residues. Germline-derived CDR1 and CDR2 are SGHRS and YFSETQ. This CDR3 reads CASSTPEDYHPSDRDGEQYF.